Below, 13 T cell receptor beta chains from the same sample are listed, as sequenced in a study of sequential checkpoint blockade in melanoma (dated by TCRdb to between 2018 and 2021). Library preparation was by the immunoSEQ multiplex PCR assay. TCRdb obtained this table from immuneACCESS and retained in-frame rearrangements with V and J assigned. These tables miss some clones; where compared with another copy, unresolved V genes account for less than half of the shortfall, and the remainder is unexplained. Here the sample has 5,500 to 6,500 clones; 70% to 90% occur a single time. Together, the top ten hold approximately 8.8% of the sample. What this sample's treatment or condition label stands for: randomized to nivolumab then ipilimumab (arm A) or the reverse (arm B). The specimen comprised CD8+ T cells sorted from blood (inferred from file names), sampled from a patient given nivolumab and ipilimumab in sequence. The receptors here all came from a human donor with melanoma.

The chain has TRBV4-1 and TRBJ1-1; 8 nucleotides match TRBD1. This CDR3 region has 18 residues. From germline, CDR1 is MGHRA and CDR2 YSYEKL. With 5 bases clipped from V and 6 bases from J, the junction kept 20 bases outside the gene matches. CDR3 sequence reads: CASSWEPPPGQVFAEAFF. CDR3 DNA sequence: TGCGCCAGCAGCTGGGAACCACCGCCGGGACAGGTCTTCGCTGAAGCTTTCTTT.

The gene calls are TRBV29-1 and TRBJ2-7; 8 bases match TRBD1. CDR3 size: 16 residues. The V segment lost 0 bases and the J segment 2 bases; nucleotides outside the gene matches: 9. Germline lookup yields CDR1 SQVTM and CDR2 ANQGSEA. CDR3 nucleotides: TGCAGCGTTGAAGATCGTGTCGAGACAGGGGCCTACGAGCAGTACTTC. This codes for CSVEDRVETGAYEQYF.

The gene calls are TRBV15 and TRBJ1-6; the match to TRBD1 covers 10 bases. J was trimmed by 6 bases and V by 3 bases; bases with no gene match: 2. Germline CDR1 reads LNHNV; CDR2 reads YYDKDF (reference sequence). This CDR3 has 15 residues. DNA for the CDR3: TGTGCCACCAGCAGCGGGACAGGGGTTAATTCACCCCTCCACTTT. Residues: CATSSGTGVNSPLHF.

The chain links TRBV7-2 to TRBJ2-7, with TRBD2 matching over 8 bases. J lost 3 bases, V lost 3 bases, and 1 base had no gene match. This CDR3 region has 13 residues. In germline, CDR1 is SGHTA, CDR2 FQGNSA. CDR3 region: CASSFRGGYEQYF. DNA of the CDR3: TGTGCCAGCAGCTTTCGGGGGGGCTACGAGCAGTACTTC.

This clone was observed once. In DNA, the CDR3 is TGTGCCAGCAGCTTAAGCGGGACTTACTACGAGCAGTACTTC. This translates into CASSLSGTYYEQYF. This chain connects TRBV7-9 to TRBJ2-5, with 7 nucleotides matching TRBD2. The J call may be faulty, since TRBJ2-7 better matches the DNA end. The CDR3 is made up of 14 amino acids. Looked up from germline, CDR1 is SEHNR and CDR2 is FQNEAQ (reference sequence).

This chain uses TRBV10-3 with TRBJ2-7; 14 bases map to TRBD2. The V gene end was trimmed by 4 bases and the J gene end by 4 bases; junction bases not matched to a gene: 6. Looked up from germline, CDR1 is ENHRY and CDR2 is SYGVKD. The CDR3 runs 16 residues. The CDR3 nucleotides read TGTGCCATCAGTGGGGGGGGGACTAGCGGGAGATACGAGCAGTACTTC. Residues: CAISGGGTSGRYEQYF.

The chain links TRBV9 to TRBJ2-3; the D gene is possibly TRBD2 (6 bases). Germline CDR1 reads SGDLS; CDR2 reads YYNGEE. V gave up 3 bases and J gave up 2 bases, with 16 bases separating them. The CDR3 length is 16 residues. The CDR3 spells CASSAYLTGDTDTQYF. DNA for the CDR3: TGTGCCAGCAGCGCTTACCTCACGGGAGACACAGATACGCAGTATTTT.

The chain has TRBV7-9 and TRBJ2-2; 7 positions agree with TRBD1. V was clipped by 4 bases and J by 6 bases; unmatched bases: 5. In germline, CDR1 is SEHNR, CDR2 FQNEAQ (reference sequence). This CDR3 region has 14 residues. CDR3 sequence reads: CASSSRQGSGELFF. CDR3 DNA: TGTGCCAGCAGCTCGCGACAGGGTTCCGGGGAGCTGTTTTTT.

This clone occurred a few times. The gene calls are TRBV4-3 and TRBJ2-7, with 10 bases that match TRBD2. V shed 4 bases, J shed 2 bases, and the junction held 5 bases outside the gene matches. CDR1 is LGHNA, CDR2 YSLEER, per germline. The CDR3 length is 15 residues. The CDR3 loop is CASSRTSGETYEQYF. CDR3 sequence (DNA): TGCGCCAGCAGCCGAACTAGCGGGGAAACCTACGAGCAGTACTTC.

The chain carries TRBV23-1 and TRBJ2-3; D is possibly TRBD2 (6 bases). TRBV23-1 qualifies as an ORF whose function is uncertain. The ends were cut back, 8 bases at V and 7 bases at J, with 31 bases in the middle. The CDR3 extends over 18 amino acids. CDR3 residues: CASSLSRGGHYPLNTQYF. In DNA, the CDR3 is TGCGCCAGCTCCCTATCTCGGGGAGGTCACTACCCCCTTAATACGCAGTATTTT.

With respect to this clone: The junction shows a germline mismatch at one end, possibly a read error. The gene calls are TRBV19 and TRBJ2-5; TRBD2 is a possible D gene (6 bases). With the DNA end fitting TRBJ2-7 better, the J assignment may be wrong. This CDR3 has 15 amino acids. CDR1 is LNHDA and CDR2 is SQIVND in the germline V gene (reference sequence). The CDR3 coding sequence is TGTGCCAGTAGTATGTCAACTAGCAACTCCTCCGAGCAGTACTTC. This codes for CASSMSTSNSSEQYF.

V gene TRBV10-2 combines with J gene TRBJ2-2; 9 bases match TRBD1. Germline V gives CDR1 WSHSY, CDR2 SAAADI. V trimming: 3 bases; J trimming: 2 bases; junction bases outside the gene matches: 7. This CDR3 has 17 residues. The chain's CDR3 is CASSDYSDRGNTGELFF. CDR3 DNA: TGCGCCAGCAGTGACTATTCGGACAGGGGAAACACCGGGGAGCTGTTTTTT.

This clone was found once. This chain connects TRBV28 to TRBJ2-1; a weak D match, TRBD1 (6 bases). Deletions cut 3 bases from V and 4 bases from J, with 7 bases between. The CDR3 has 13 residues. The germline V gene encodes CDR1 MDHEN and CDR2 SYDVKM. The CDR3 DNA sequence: TGTGCCAGCAGTTTCACAGGGTACAATGAGCAGTTCTTC. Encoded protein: CASSFTGYNEQFF.